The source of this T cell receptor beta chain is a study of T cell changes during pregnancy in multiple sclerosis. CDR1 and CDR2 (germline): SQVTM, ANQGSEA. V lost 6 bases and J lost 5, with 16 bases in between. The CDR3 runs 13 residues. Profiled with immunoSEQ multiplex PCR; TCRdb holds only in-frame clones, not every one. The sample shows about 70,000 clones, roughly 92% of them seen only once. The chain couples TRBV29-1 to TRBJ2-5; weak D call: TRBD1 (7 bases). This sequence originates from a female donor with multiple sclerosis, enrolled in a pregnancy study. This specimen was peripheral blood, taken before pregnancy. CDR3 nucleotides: TGCAGCGTGGCGATCAGGGGGGTGGAGACCCAGTACTTC. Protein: CSVAIRGVETQYF.